Listed below are T cell receptor beta chains from one sample, sequenced in a study of beta chain features in type 1 diabetes. Some clones are missing from TCRdb's copy, which holds only in-frame ones; the method was immunoSEQ multiplex PCR. The repertoire holds fewer than 400,000 clones, with under 8.5% as singletons. Sequenced sample: central memory CD4+ T cells from blood. The receptor source for this set is a woman under 30 in good health. Both conserved end residues are part of each CDR3. A D gene is named only where the DNA matches it firmly. Some rows mark clone size as missing; the rest say once, few, many or name a class of expanded clone.

j_call clone_size d_call v_call cdr3_length cdr3_nt cdr3_aa
TRBJ2-1 few TRBD1 TRBV9 14 TGTGCCAGCAGCTCTATAGGGGGCCCCGATGAGCAGTTCTTC CASSSIGGPDEQFF
TRBJ1-1 few TRBD1 TRBV7-2 14 TGTGCCAGCAGCTTATACAGGGGGGACACTGAAGCTTTCTTT CASSLYRGDTEAFF
TRBJ1-2 few NA TRBV11-2 15 TGTGCCAGCAGCTTAGTTGGGCGCAGGGAGGATGGCTACACCTTC CASSLVGRREDGYTF
TRBJ2-1 NA NA TRBV11-1 15 TGTGCCAGCAGCTTAGCCCCCGATACATCTAATGAGCAGTTCTTC CASSLAPDTSNEQFF
TRBJ1-1 NA NA TRBV20-1 11 TGCAGTGCTAGTTTGGGCAGAGAAGCTTTCTTT CSASLGREAFF
TRBJ2-5 few NA TRBV5-6 14 TGTGCCAGCAGCCACGGGGCTAGCATAGAGACCCAGTACTTC CASSHGASIETQYF
TRBJ2-6 few NA TRBV4-3 15 TGCGCCAGCAGCCCGCAGGGGACTGGGGCCAACGTCCTGACTTTC CASSPQGTGANVLTF
TRBJ2-5 few NA TRBV11-2 14 TGTGCCAGCAGCAGATCGGGACCTAAAGAGACCCAGTACTTC CASSRSGPKETQYF
TRBJ2-2 NA NA TRBV9 16 TGTGCCAGCAGCACCCGGGACAACCTGAACACCGGGGAGCTGTTTTTT CASSTRDNLNTGELFF
TRBJ2-5 NA NA TRBV5-1 13 TGCGCCAGCAGCTTCCGGCCTCAAGAGACCCAGTACTTC CASSFRPQETQYF
TRBJ2-2 NA NA TRBV7-9 14 TGTGCCGGATTTTGGGGAAAGGGAACCGGGGAGCTGTTTTTT CAGFWGKGTGELFF
TRBJ2-4 few NA TRBV28 16 TGTGCCAGCAGTTTGAGGGGATACCTAGCCAAAAACATTCAGTACTTC CASSLRGYLAKNIQYF
TRBJ2-7 NA NA TRBV7-2 12 TGTGCCAGCAGCCCGGGGGCCGGCGAGCAGTACTTC CASSPGAGEQYF
TRBJ2-2 NA TRBD1 TRBV14 17 TGTGCCAGCAGCCAGGGCTCCGGGACAGGGCACACCGGGGAGCTGTTTTTT CASSQGSGTGHTGELFF
TRBJ2-3 few NA TRBV4-3 17 TGCGCCAGCAGCCAAGATTGGGGGCGGCGTGTAACGGATACGCAGTATTTT CASSQDWGRRVTDTQYF
TRBJ2-2 NA NA TRBV11-2 16 TGTGCCAGCAGCCCTAGAGCGGGCCCATCCACCGGGGAGCTGTTTTTT CASSPRAGPSTGELFF
TRBJ1-3 many NA TRBV2 15 TGTGCCAGCAGGCAACAGCTGACGGGCGGAAACACCATATATTTT CASRQQLTGGNTIYF
TRBJ1-2 few TRBD1 TRBV6-5 14 TGTGCCAGCAGTTACCGCACAGGGGGCTATGGCTACACCTTC CASSYRTGGYGYTF
TRBJ2-7 NA NA TRBV29-1 11 TGCAGCGTTGGAATAGGCTACGAGCAGTACTTC CSVGIGYEQYF
TRBJ2-1 few NA TRBV4-1 17 TGCGCCAGCAGCCAAGCGGATTTAGGGTTCACCTACAATGAGCAGTTCTTC CASSQADLGFTYNEQFF
TRBJ2-2 few NA TRBV7-3 14 TGTGCCAGCAGCTTAAGTCGGACCAGCGGGGAGCTGTTTTTT CASSLSRTSGELFF
TRBJ2-1 many NA TRBV7-9 17 TGTGCCAGCATTGCCCCCCCTACGGGAAAGAGACTCGATGAGCAGTTCTTC CASIAPPTGKRLDEQFF
TRBJ2-1 NA TRBD2 TRBV5-1 16 TGCGCCAGCTCCCAGACTAGCGGGAGGGCCTACAATGAGCAGTTCTTC CASSQTSGRAYNEQFF
TRBJ2-1 NA TRBD2 TRBV28 16 TGTGCCAGCAGAACTCCGGGACTAGCGGCCTACAATGAGCAGTTCTTC CASRTPGLAAYNEQFF
TRBJ1-1 few TRBD1 TRBV11-2 14 TGTGCCAGCAGCTTAGGGGGGACAGGGGGCGAAGCTTTCTTT CASSLGGTGGEAFF
TRBJ2-3 few TRBD2 TRBV18 18 TGTGCCAGCTCACCACTAGTGCCGGGAGGGCCAACGGACTTACCGCAGTATTTT CASSPLVPGGPTDLPQYF
TRBJ2-1 NA NA TRBV6-1 16 TGTGCCAGCAGCGAACTTTCGACAGGATCCTACAATGAGCAGTTCTTC CASSELSTGSYNEQFF